Here is one TCR beta chain with its context. CDR1 is LNHDA, CDR2 SQIVND, per germline (reference sequence). The CDR3 runs 13 residues. The germline V and J ends were trimmed by 3 bases and 6 bases, with 12 bases remaining between them. The method was immunoSEQ multiplex PCR; TCRdb's version includes in-frame clones alone and lacks a portion of them. The sample comprises 30,000 to 40,000 clones, over 85% of which are singletons, and 0.92% rests with the top ten. These data originate in a study of blood T cell repertoires in COVID-19. The receptor was isolated from a male donor with active COVID-19. What was sequenced was peripheral blood. The genes are TRBV19 and TRBJ2-7, with a weak D call TRBD2 (6 bases). CDR3 sequence: CASSIRDGGEQYF. CDR3 coding DNA: TGTGCCAGTAGTATTCGGGACGGGGGCGAGCAGTACTTC.